A selection of T cell receptor beta chains follows, all from one sample in a study of CD8 T cells in Susac syndrome. TCRdb passed the immunoSEQ multiplex PCR reads through MiXCR, listing each CDR3 protein once. The sample records 200,000 to 250,000 distinct CDR3 sequences, around 96% being singletons. Input material: CD4+ T cells from PBMCs. The receptor set was obtained from a human donor with multiple sclerosis. Each CDR3 is given with its conserved first and last residue. The D gene is left open where the match is weak. Size is omitted from some rows. Given values are once, few, many or a class for expanded clones.

cdr3_nt cdr3_aa v_call clone_size d_call j_call
TGCAGCGTTGAAGATCCCGGGACCACCCCGAGAAGTTACAATGAGCAGTTCTTC CSVEDPGTTPRSYNEQFF TRBV29-1 NA NA TRBJ2-1
TGTGCCAGCAGTCCCGGCGGGGGGAGGAATCAGCCCCAGCATTTT CASSPGGGRNQPQHF TRBV12-3/TRBV12-4 NA NA TRBJ1-5
TGTGCCAGCAGTTACCAGGGGTCTAACGAGTTGGGGCTGTTTTTT CASSYQGSNELGLFF TRBV6-6 NA NA TRBJ2-2
TGTGCCAGCAGTTCAACAGCTGAGACCCAGTACTTC CASSSTAETQYF TRBV28 NA NA TRBJ2-5
TGTGCCAGCAGTTACTCGGCCCCACCAGACTCCATTGCTGCTTTCTTT CASSYSAPPDSIAAFF TRBV6-5 NA NA TRBJ1-1
TGTGCCAGCAGCGTTAACTATTTCGAGACCCAGTACTTC CASSVNYFETQYF TRBV9 NA NA TRBJ2-5
TGTGCCAGCAGCCCCAATCCCGGCTACGAGCAGTACTTC CASSPNPGYEQYF TRBV3-1 once NA TRBJ2-7
TGCAGTGCTAGTCGGCTAGCGGGAGGTAGAGAGACCCAGTACTTC CSASRLAGGRETQYF TRBV20-1 NA TRBD2 TRBJ2-5
TGTGCCAGCAGTTACGCAGCTGGCGGCGTTTTTAGCTCCTACAATGAGCAGTTCTTC CASSYAAGGVFSSYNEQFF TRBV6-2/TRBV6-3 NA NA TRBJ2-1
TGTGCCAGCAGTTTAAGCCCATCTATGAACACTGAAGCTTTCTTT CASSLSPSMNTEAFF TRBV27 NA NA TRBJ1-1
TGTGCCAGCAGGCCGACAGGGGGGTACGAGCAGTACTTC CASRPTGGYEQYF TRBV12-3/TRBV12-4 NA TRBD1 TRBJ2-7
TGCGCCAGCAGTCAATCGTCGGGGGTCACCTACGAGCAGTACTTC CASSQSSGVTYEQYF TRBV23-1 NA NA TRBJ2-7
TGTGCCAGCAGTGCCAGGGTAGCGGGAGGACCCGGGGAGCTGTTTTTT CASSARVAGGPGELFF TRBV2 NA TRBD2 TRBJ2-2
TGTGCCGCTGCCCGGCCTAACTATGGCTACACCTTC CAAARPNYGYTF TRBV6-6 NA NA TRBJ1-2
TGCAGCGTTGACGAACAACAGGGAAGCACAGATACGCAGTATTTT CSVDEQQGSTDTQYF TRBV29-1 once NA TRBJ2-3
TGTGCCACCAGCAGAGCCATTTCGGGGGGACAAGAGACCCAGTACTTC CATSRAISGGQETQYF TRBV15 NA TRBD2 TRBJ2-5
TGTGCCAGCAGTTTCGCTGCCCAAGACTGGCTGAACAATGAGCAGTTCTTC CASSFAAQDWLNNEQFF TRBV27 NA NA TRBJ2-1
TGTGCCAGCAGCTCGCGGGGGCTCCCCTACGAGCAGTACTTC CASSSRGLPYEQYF TRBV5-4 NA NA TRBJ2-7
TGCAGCGTTGATGCGGGGGTCCAAGAGACCCAGTACTTC CSVDAGVQETQYF TRBV29-1 NA TRBD2 TRBJ2-5
TGTGCCAGCAGTTCCGGGACCGCGTACCAAGAGACCCAGTACTTC CASSSGTAYQETQYF TRBV28 once NA TRBJ2-5
TGTGCCAGTGCATTGGCTTTCGACACTGAAGCTTTCTTT CASALAFDTEAFF TRBV3-1 NA NA TRBJ1-1
TGTGCCAGCATAAAAGGGGGGACACCCTACGAGCAGTACTTC CASIKGGTPYEQYF TRBV28 once NA TRBJ2-7
TGTGCCAGCACCCTGACAGGACAAATTAGCAATCAGCCCCAGCATTTT CASTLTGQISNQPQHF TRBV28 NA NA TRBJ1-5
TGTGCCAGCAGTCCCCGAGGGGTGGGGCCTGGGGCCAACGTCCTGACTTTC CASSPRGVGPGANVLTF TRBV27 NA NA TRBJ2-6
TGTGCCAGCAGCGTCGCCCAGACGATGGAGACCCAGTACTTC CASSVAQTMETQYF TRBV27 NA NA TRBJ2-5
TGTGCCAGCAGTTACGGGAAGAACACTGAAGCTTTCTTT CASSYGKNTEAFF TRBV6-5 NA NA TRBJ1-1
TGTGCCAGCAGTTTAGGGGCCGGGCCCATGGACTTC CASSLGAGPMDF TRBV12-3/TRBV12-4 NA NA TRBJ2-7
TGTGCCAGCGCGCGGGAAGGGGAGCAGTACTTC CASAREGEQYF TRBV28 once NA TRBJ2-7
TGTGCCAGCAGCCTAGGGGGGGCCGTCACAGATACGCAGTATTTT CASSLGGAVTDTQYF TRBV3-1 NA NA TRBJ2-3
TGCAGCGTTGTAGGTAGCGGGAAAACGAATGAGCAGTTCTTC CSVVGSGKTNEQFF TRBV29-1 NA TRBD2 TRBJ2-1
TGCAGCGTTGAAGAAGTCGCAGTCTCCTATGGCTACACCTTC CSVEEVAVSYGYTF TRBV29-1 NA NA TRBJ1-2
TGTGCCAGCAGCTTCTCCGGGACAGGGACCTATGGCTACACCTTC CASSFSGTGTYGYTF TRBV11-2 NA TRBD1 TRBJ1-2
TGTGCCAGTAGTACCCACAACAATGAGCAGTTCTTC CASSTHNNEQFF TRBV19 NA NA TRBJ2-1
TGTGCCAGCAGCTCCCGGCGGGGGGATACGCAGTATTTT CASSSRRGDTQYF TRBV7-2 NA TRBD2 TRBJ2-3
TGCAGTGCTACCGGGACTAGCGGGATTCCTGAGACCCAGTACTTC CSATGTSGIPETQYF TRBV20-1 NA TRBD2 TRBJ2-5